This TCR beta chain originates from a study of graft-versus-host responses after intestinal transplantation. The study, taken as a whole, reports: High graft-versus-host to host-versus-graft T cell clonal ratios marked allografts of patients with graft-donor macrochimerism.

V lost 4 bases to trimming and J lost 6 bases; unmatched junction nucleotides: 11. The CDR3 spans 16 residues. Germline CDR1 is SGHTA and CDR2 is FQGTGA. Method: immunoSEQ multiplex PCR; TCRdb's copy keeps in-frame clones and lacks some. The data hold 150,000 or so clones, with nearly 95% observed a single time. This clone was detected only a few times. Its antigen is unknown. Here the sequenced sample was unstimulated CD4+ T cells sorted from spleen or lymph node cells, taken before intestinal transplant. This clonotype was sampled from a human donor who received an intestinal transplant. V and J are TRBV7-3 and TRBJ2-1; 8 bases match TRBD2. The CDR3 protein is CASSSGLGLAVNEQFF. The CDR3 DNA reads as TGTGCCAGCAGCTCCGGACTTGGACTAGCAGTCAATGAGCAGTTCTTC.